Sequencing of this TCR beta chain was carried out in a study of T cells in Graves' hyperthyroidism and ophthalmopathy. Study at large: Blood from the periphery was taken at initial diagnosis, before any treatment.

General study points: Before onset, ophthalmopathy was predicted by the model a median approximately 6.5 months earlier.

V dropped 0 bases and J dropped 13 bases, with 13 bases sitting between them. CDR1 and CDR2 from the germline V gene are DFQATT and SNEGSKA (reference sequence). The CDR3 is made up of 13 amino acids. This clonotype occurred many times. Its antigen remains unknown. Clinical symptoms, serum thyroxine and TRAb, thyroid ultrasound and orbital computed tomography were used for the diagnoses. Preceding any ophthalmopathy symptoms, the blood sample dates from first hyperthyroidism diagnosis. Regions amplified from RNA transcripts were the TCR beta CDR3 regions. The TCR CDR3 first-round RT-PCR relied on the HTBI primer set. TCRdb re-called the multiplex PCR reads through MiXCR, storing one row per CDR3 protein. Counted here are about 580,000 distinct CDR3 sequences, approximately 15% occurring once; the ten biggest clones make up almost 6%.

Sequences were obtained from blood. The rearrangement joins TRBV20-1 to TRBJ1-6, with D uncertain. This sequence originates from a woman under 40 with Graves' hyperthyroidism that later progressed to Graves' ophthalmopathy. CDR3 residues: CSAREEGARPLHF. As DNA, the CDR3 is TGCAGTGCTAGAGAAGAAGGTGCTCGGCCCCTCCACTTT.